One and the same sample provided the 14 T cell receptor beta chains below, sequenced in a study of T-cell reconstitution after alpha-beta-depleted transplantation in children. Study conclusions and caveats: Newly made T cells mostly supplied T-cell counts and diversity one year after transplant.

Unique molecular identifiers were used to barcode this TCRbeta library. TCRdb redid the calling of the PCR reads with MiXCR, one entry per CDR3 protein. The data show 330,000 or so distinct CDR3 sequences, 6.5% to 9% seen once. Their antigens remain unidentified. The sample in question was peripheral blood, obtained 360 days after TCRalphabeta/CD19-depleted stem cell transplant. These TCRs come from a female patient aged 2-15 years who had a stem cell transplant for Fanconi anemia, so the T cells may come from the graft donor.

This clonotype was recorded at least ten times. The rearrangement joins TRBV9 to TRBJ2-1; D uncertain. This CDR3 comprises 17 residues. The V gene lost 3 bases and the J gene lost 1 base, with 17 bases spanning the gap. Germline values: CDR1 SGDLS, CDR2 YYNGEE. The CDR3 DNA follows: TGTGCCAGCAGCGCTCTTCTGCGTTGGGGATCCTACAATGAGCAGTTCTTC. Translation gives CASSALLRWGSYNEQFF.

This clonotype occurred many times. The rearrangement joins TRBV12-3 or TRBV12-4 to TRBJ2-7, with D possibly matching TRBD2 (5 bases). With 5 bases removed from V and 8 bases from J, the gap between germline ends came to 10 bases. The CDR3 has 11 residues. CDR3 loop: CASSPGVKQYF. The CDR3 nucleotides are TGTGCCAGCAGTCCCGGGGTGAAGCAGTACTTC.

This clonotype was seen more than once but under ten times. The chain recombines TRBV5-6 with TRBJ2-2; D is uncertain. Germline V lookup: CDR1 SGHDT, CDR2 YYEEEE. The CDR3 loop spans 17 amino acids. The V and J ends lost 0 bases and 0 bases respectively, with 12 bases between them. CDR3: CASSLALWTANTGELFF. The DNA for the CDR3 is TGTGCCAGCAGCTTGGCGCTGTGGACGGCGAACACCGGGGAGCTGTTTTTT. Combining the CDR3 with reference TRBV5-6 and TRBJ2-2 gives the whole variable domain DAGVTQSPTHLIKTRGQQVTLRCSPKSGHDTVSWYQQALGQGPQFIFQYYEEEERQRGNFPDRFSGHQFPNYSSELNVNALLLGDSALYLCASSLALWTANTGELFFGEGSRLTVL.

This clonotype was counted at least ten times. The chain has TRBV4-2 and TRBJ1-5; perhaps TRBD1 as D (5 bases). Trimming shortened V by 1 base and J by 3 bases, and 10 bases separated the two germline ends. This CDR3 comprises 15 residues. The V gene's germline CDR1 is LGHNA and CDR2 YNFKEQ. The CDR3 protein is CASSQVGTDNQPQHF. CDR3 DNA: TGTGCCAGCAGCCAAGTGGGGACGGACAATCAGCCCCAGCATTTT.

This clonotype was detected ten times or more. Germline and junction disagree at one end, which may indicate a read error. For the CDR3, the DNA is TGTGCCAGCAGTCAAGCAGGGGAAGTGGGCGAGCAGTACTTC. The encoded protein is CASSQAGEVGEQYF. This chain links TRBV6-1 with TRBJ2-7; D may be TRBD1 (6 bases). In germline, CDR1 is MNHNS, CDR2 SASEGT. The CDR3 extends over 14 amino acids.

This clonotype was counted ten times or more. The chain recombines TRBV2 with TRBJ1-1, with unresolved D. CDR3 length equals 12 residues. The V gene's germline CDR1 is SNHLY and CDR2 FYNNEI. Trimming stripped 1 base from V and 3 bases from J, with 3 bases between. CDR3 nucleotides: TGTGCCAGCAGTGAAGTGGACACTGAAGCTTTCTTT. This encodes CASSEVDTEAFF.

This clonotype was counted a few times. The chain combines TRBV9 with TRBJ2-2; the D gene is possibly TRBD1 (6 bases). V gave up 0 bases and J gave up 7 bases, with 19 bases separating them. The CDR3 is made up of 17 amino acids. Germline loops: CDR1 SGDLS, CDR2 YYNGEE. CDR3 sequence: CASSVAAGVGADGELFF. The CDR3 coding sequence is TGTGCCAGCAGCGTAGCCGCCGGGGTGGGGGCGGACGGGGAGCTGTTTTTT. Supplemented by reference TRBV9 and TRBJ2-2, the full variable domain reads DSGVTQTPKHLITATGQRVTLRCSPRSGDLSVYWYQQSLDQGLQFLIQYYNGEERAKGNILERFSAQQFPDLHSELNLSSLELGDSALYFCASSVAAGVGADGELFFGEGSRLTVL.

There are a few counts of this clonotype. The DNA for the CDR3 is TGTGCCAGCCGCGACCTAGCGGGGCTAGCAGATACGCAGTATTTT. Amino acids: CASRDLAGLADTQYF. The chain couples TRBV7-8 to TRBJ2-3; TRBD2 aligns across 9 bases. CDR1 and CDR2 from the germline V gene are SGHVS and FQNEAQ. The CDR3 has 15 amino acids. The J segment lost 4 bases and the V segment lost 8 bases, leaving 10 bases of the junction unmatched.

The V call is TRBV7-7, the J call TRBJ2-2; 13 nucleotides line up with TRBD2. CDR3 length: 19 amino acids. The ends lost 1 base at V and 1 base at J; junction bases unmatched: 6. The germline gives CDR1 SSHAT, CDR2 FNYEAQ (reference sequence). The CDR3 region has the DNA TGTGCCAGCAGCTTAGTCGCCGGGACTAGCGGGGAGAACACCGGGGAGCTGTTTTTT. It specifies CASSLVAGTSGENTGELFF.

This clonotype was detected ten times or more. V gene TRBV5-1 combines with J gene TRBJ2-2; D not certain. CDR3 size: 14 residues. Trimming shortened V by 0 bases and J by 4 bases, and 7 bases separated the two germline ends. From germline, CDR1 is SGHRS and CDR2 YFSETQ. The CDR3 DNA is TGCGCCAGCAGCTTGGTCTCACCCACCGGGGAGCTGTTTTTT. It translates to CASSLVSPTGELFF.

This clonotype was seen many times. The chain carries TRBV12-3 or TRBV12-4 and TRBJ1-3; tentatively, D is TRBD1 (5 bases). Trimming shortened V by 7 bases and J by 0 bases, and 10 bases separated the two germline ends. The CDR3 is made up of 14 amino acids. CDR3 sequence (DNA): TGTGCCAGCAAACAGGACCCCTCTGGAAACACCATATATTTT. It translates to CASKQDPSGNTIYF.

This clonotype was picked up many times. The chain uses TRBV9 and TRBJ2-3; 9 bases align to TRBD2. This CDR3 region has 19 residues. The V and J ends lost 1 base and 4 bases, in that order; junction bases with no gene match: 16. Germline assignment: CDR1 SGDLS and CDR2 YYNGEE. The CDR3 nucleotides are TGTGCCAGCAGCGTATCTGCCCGAGATGTAGCGGGAGTCTCAGATACGCAGTATTTT. Protein product: CASSVSARDVAGVSDTQYF.

This chain joins TRBV14 and TRBJ1-1; no clear D. This CDR3 region has 12 residues. V lost 2 bases, J lost 7 bases, and 8 bases lay in between. CDR1 is SGHDN and CDR2 is FVKESK in the germline V gene. CDR3 coding DNA: TGTGCCAGCAGCCAACCGGGTCTTGAAGCTTTCTTT. Its translation: CASSQPGLEAFF.

This clonotype was seen repeatedly, ten times or more. The CDR3 here is CASSLSNSPDTQYF. The CDR3 region has the DNA TGTGCCAGCAGCTTATCCAACAGCCCAGATACGCAGTATTTT. The chain employs TRBV7-3 and TRBJ2-3, with D hard to call. The CDR3 has 14 residues. Germline assignment: CDR1 SGHTA and CDR2 FQGTGA. The ends were cut back, 2 bases at V and 4 bases at J, with 10 bases in the middle.